These 9 T cell receptor beta chains were all obtained from the same sample, sequenced in a study of response to subunit inactivated influenza vaccine. TCRdb called the RT-PCR reads again in MiXCR, with one record for every CDR3 protein. Of 500,000 to 550,000 distinct CDR3 sequences detected, approximately 24% appear once; the ten largest clones hold around 2.8%. These data were likewise used in another study, on T cells expressing NK-cell markers. From that second work: Synthesis of TCR beta cDNA relied on 5'RACE template switching carrying UMIs.

The specimen was CD4+ T cells sorted from PBMCs, collected 11 to 12 days after vaccination. All receptors come from a middle-aged man who received an inactivated influenza vaccine.

This clonotype was observed many times. The chain uses TRBV5-1 and TRBJ2-7; D not certain. The CDR3 loop spans 14 amino acids. Deletions cut 0 bases from V and 0 bases from J, with 7 bases between. Germline V gene data show CDR1 as SGHRS and CDR2 as YFSETQ. CDR3 nucleotide sequence: TGCGCCAGCAGCTTGGACTTTTTCTCCTACGAGCAGTACTTC. Translation gives CASSLDFFSYEQYF.

This clonotype has a count of ten or more. V usage is TRBV6-2 or TRBV6-3 and J usage is TRBJ2-7; 8 bases are shared with TRBD1. Per germline, CDR1 MNHEY and CDR2 SVGEGT. V trimming: 3 bases; J trimming: 6 bases; junction bases outside the gene matches: 16. The CDR3 is 17 amino acids. The DNA for the CDR3 is TGTGCCAGCAGTTATTTCCCAGGGGGCGATGGAGTCTCCGAGCAGTACTTC. Translation: CASSYFPGGDGVSEQYF.

This clonotype was counted a few times. The chain joins TRBV4-1 to TRBJ1-5; D gene unclear. CDR1 is MGHRA, CDR2 YSYEKL, per germline. V lost 3 bases and J 6 bases, leaving 12 bases between the germline ends. The CDR3 spans 14 residues. The CDR3 DNA sequence: TGCGCCAGCAGCCAGGAAACCTTGGGTCAGCCCCAGCATTTT. It encodes CASSQETLGQPQHF.

The V call is TRBV28, the J call TRBJ2-1, with 11 bases matching TRBD2. The trim removed 5 bases at V and 7 bases at J, leaving 7 bases unmatched. CDR1 MDHEN and CDR2 SYDVKM come from the germline V gene. This CDR3 is built from 15 residues. The DNA for the CDR3 is TGTGCCAGCAGTGACAGAGGGACTAGCGGTAATGAGCAGTTCTTC. Translated, it gives CASSDRGTSGNEQFF.

The rearrangement links TRBV20-1 to TRBJ2-7, with TRBD1 matching 8 bases. J lost 2 bases, V lost 6 bases, and 3 bases had no gene match. This CDR3 is 12 amino acids long. Germline V lookup: CDR1 DFQATT, CDR2 SNEGSKA (reference sequence). The DNA for the CDR3 is TGCAGTGCCGGGACAGGCACCTACGAGCAGTACTTC. Translation: CSAGTGTYEQYF.

The chain links TRBV3-1 to TRBJ2-7; 11 bases fit TRBD1. The CDR3 spans 15 residues. V shed 5 bases, J shed 0 bases, and the junction held 3 bases outside the gene matches. Germline V gives CDR1 LGHDT, CDR2 YNNKEL (reference sequence). The CDR3 sequence: CASSGGTGGSYEQYF. In nucleotides, the CDR3 is TGTGCCAGCAGCGGTGGGACAGGGGGCTCCTACGAGCAGTACTTC.

This clonotype was observed a handful of times. The rearrangement joins TRBV27 to TRBJ2-1, with 12 positions matching TRBD2. The V segment lost 6 bases and the J segment 0 bases; nucleotides outside the gene matches: 6. CDR3 length: 17 residues. Germline CDR1 is MNHEY and CDR2 is SMNVEV (reference sequence). The CDR3 loop is CASSGLAGNHSYNEQFF. CDR3 nucleotides: TGTGCCAGCAGCGGACTAGCGGGAAATCACTCCTACAATGAGCAGTTCTTC.

This sequence joins TRBV20-1 and TRBJ2-5; 7 nucleotides align to TRBD2. The trim removed 3 bases at V and 7 bases at J, leaving 14 bases unmatched. CDR1 and CDR2 from the germline V gene are DFQATT and SNEGSKA (reference sequence). There are 15 residues in the CDR3. CDR3 sequence: CSARRLAETLWTQYF. DNA for the CDR3: TGCAGTGCTAGGAGGCTAGCGGAAACCCTGTGGACCCAGTACTTC.

The chain recombines TRBV5-1 with TRBJ2-1; 11 bases line up with TRBD1. Germline CDR1 SGHRS, CDR2 YFSETQ. V lost 0 bases to trimming and J lost 9 bases; unmatched junction nucleotides: 5. CDR3 length: 15 amino acids. In DNA form, the CDR3 reads TGCGCCAGCAGCTTGGGGACAGGGGGCTTCGGTGAGCAGTTCTTC. It translates to CASSLGTGGFGEQFF. The full variable domain, its missing parts supplied by reference TRBV5-1 and TRBJ2-1, is KAGVTQTPRYLIKTRGQQVTLSCSPISGHRSVSWYQQTPGQGLQFLFEYFSETQRNKGNFPGRFSGRQFSNSRSEMNVSTLELGDSALYLCASSLGTGGFGEQFFGPGTRLTVL.